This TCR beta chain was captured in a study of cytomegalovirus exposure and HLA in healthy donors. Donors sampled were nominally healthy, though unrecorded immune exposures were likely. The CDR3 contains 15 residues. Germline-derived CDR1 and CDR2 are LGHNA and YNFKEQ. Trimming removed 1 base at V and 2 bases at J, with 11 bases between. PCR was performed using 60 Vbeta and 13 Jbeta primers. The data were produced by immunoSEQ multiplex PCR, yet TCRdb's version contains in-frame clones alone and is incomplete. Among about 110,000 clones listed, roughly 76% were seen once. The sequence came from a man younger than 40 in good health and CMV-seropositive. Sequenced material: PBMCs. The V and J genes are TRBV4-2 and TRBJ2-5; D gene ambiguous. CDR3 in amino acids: CASSQGAGSQETQYF. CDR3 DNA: TGTGCCAGCAGCCAAGGCGCCGGGTCTCAAGAGACCCAGTACTTC.